What follows are 8 T cell receptor beta chains derived from one specimen sequenced in a study of CXCR3-negative and CXCR3-positive naive CD8 T cells. Whole-study results and caveats: Against CXCR3-negative naive cells, CXCR3-positive naive cells showed more hydrophobic TRB CDR3s.

These TCRs are of unknown antigen specificity. All TRB cDNA libraries came from 5' RACE performed with UMI labels. TCRdb reworked the 5' RACE reads into one entry per CDR3 protein, no DNA. The sample totals 130,000 to 150,000 distinct CDR3 sequences; its top ten clones hold 0.25% to 0.35%. What was sequenced was naive CXCR3+ CD8+ T cells from blood. As for subset: CD45RO-CCR7+CD27+CD95- naive CD8+ T cells expressing CXCR3 (TNR3+). These receptors were taken from a human donor in good health. Some clones in this sample may be carry-over from other donors' samples.

The gene calls are TRBV21-1 and TRBJ2-7; TCRdb gives TRBD1 as the D gene, but with no DNA this cannot be confirmed. TRBV21-1 is a pseudogene locus. The CDR3 sequence is 13 residues long. The CDR3: CAGMGQGAYEQYF.

This chain connects TRBV20-1 to TRBJ2-1; TCRdb's D call of TRBD2 is untestable without DNA. Germline-derived CDR1 and CDR2 are DFQATT and SNEGSKA (reference sequence). This CDR3 has 15 amino acids. This CDR3 reads CSARDDSGAYNEQFF.

The chain employs TRBV10-3 and TRBJ1-5. Germline CDR1 reads ENHRY; CDR2 reads SYGVKD. The CDR3 consists of 13 residues. This CDR3 is CAIRQEGKQPQHF.

The chain recombines TRBV14 with TRBJ2-5; the TCRdb D gene call, TRBD1, has no DNA to confirm it. This CDR3 is 14 amino acids long. From germline, CDR1 is SGHDN and CDR2 FVKESK. The CDR3 loop reads CASSQWDGEETQYF. The full variable domain, rest sourced from reference TRBV14 and TRBJ2-5, is EAGVTQFPSHSVIEKGQTVTLRCDPISGHDNLYWYRRVMGKEIKFLLHFVKESKQDESGMPNNRFLAERTGGTYSTLKVQPAELEDSGVYFCASSQWDGEETQYFGPGTRLLVL.

CDR3 region: CASSLGGGMQFF. The rearrangement uses TRBV5-4 and TRBJ2-1; TCRdb outputs TRBD2, but without DNA this stays unchecked. Germline V CDR1 and CDR2: SGHNT, YYREEE (reference sequence). The CDR3 spans 12 residues.

The gene calls are TRBV10-2 and TRBJ2-1; TCRdb's D gene call, TRBD1, goes unchecked for lack of DNA. CDR3 length equals 13 residues. CDR1 is WSHSY and CDR2 is SAAADI in the germline V gene. Here the CDR3 reads CASTGTGPNEQFF.

This chain connects TRBV7-9 to TRBJ1-1; the TCRdb D gene call, TRBD1, has no DNA to confirm it. This CDR3 has 12 amino acids. Looked up from germline, CDR1 is SEHNR and CDR2 is FQNEAQ (reference sequence). The CDR3 sequence: CASTDRGSEAFF.

The rearrangement uses TRBV7-3 and TRBJ2-3; TCRdb returns TRBD1, unconfirmable since there is no DNA. Germline V gene sequence: CDR1 SGHTA, CDR2 FQGTGA. The CDR3 consists of 15 residues. The CDR3 sequence is CASSPIGGADGTQYF. Together with reference TRBV7-3 and TRBJ2-3, the CDR3 gives the full variable domain: GAGVSQTPSNKVTEKGKYVELRCDPISGHTALYWYRQSLGQGPEFLIYFQGTGAADDSGLPNDRFFAVRPEGSVSTLKIQRTERGDSAVYLCASSPIGGADGTQYFGPGTRLTVL.